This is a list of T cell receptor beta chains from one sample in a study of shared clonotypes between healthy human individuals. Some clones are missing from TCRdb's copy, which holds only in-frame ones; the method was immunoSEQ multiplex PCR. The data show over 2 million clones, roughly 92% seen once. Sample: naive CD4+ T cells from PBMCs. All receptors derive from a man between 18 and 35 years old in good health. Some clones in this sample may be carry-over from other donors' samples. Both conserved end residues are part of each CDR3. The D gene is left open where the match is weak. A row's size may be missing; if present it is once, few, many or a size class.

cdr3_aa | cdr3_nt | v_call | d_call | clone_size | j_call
CASSQRQGDYGYTF | TGTGCCAGCTCACAGAGACAGGGGGACTATGGCTACACCTTC | TRBV18 | TRBD1 | - | TRBJ1-2
CSAAPYEQYF | TGCAGTGCGGCCCCCTACGAGCAGTACTTC | TRBV20-1 | - | - | TRBJ2-7
CASSGTSASTDTQYF | TGTGCCAGCAGTGGAACTTCCGCTAGCACAGATACGCAGTATTTT | TRBV2 | - | once | TRBJ2-3
CASSSGQVRENEQYF | TGTGCCAGCAGCTCTGGACAGGTCAGGGAGAACGAGCAGTACTTC | TRBV7-9 | TRBD1 | - | TRBJ2-7
CSVVRDTPYGYTF | TGCAGCGTCGTGAGGGACACCCCATATGGCTACACCTTC | TRBV29-1 | - | - | TRBJ1-2
CASSLRSWAETGELFF | TGTGCCAGCAGCTTAAGGTCGTGGGCCGAGACCGGGGAGCTGTTTTTT | TRBV7-3 | - | - | TRBJ2-2
CASQVRDSPYGYTF | TGTGCCAGCCAGGTTAGGGACAGTCCCTATGGCTACACCTTC | TRBV5-6 | TRBD1 | - | TRBJ1-2
CASRSGVQDNEQFF | TGCGCCAGCAGGTCGGGAGTTCAGGACAATGAGCAGTTCTTC | TRBV5-1 | - | - | TRBJ2-1
CASSWNDRDSGNTIYF | TGCGCCAGCAGCTGGAACGACAGGGACTCTGGAAACACCATATATTTT | TRBV5-1 | TRBD1 | - | TRBJ1-3
CASSLRPSEQYF | TGTGCCAGCAGCTTAAGGCCGTCGGAGCAGTACTTC | TRBV7-9 | - | - | TRBJ2-7
CASSLIGDNYGYTF | TGCGCCAGCAGCTTGATTGGGGATAACTATGGCTACACCTTC | TRBV5-1 | - | few | TRBJ1-2
CASSETRGWQETQYF | TGTGCCAGCAGTGAAACCCGGGGGTGGCAAGAGACCCAGTACTTC | TRBV25-1 | - | - | TRBJ2-5
CSLSRAGGDNEQFF | TGCTCATTATCTCGAGCGGGAGGTGACAATGAGCAGTTCTTC | TRBV29-1 | TRBD2 | - | TRBJ2-1
CASRQGDSGNTIYF | TGTGCCAGCAGACAGGGGGACTCTGGAAACACCATATATTTT | TRBV2 | TRBD1 | few | TRBJ1-3
CASRTPGGDGYGYTF | TGTGCCAGCAGGACCCCGGGGGGCGACGGCTATGGCTACACCTTC | TRBV28 | - | - | TRBJ1-2
CASSLLQVYEQYF | TGTGCCAGCAGCTTACTCCAGGTCTACGAGCAGTACTTC | TRBV5-6 | - | - | TRBJ2-7
CASRNRGIRGYTF | TGTGCCAGCAGAAATCGGGGCATCCGTGGCTACACCTTC | TRBV28 | - | - | TRBJ1-2
CASSVDTAQETQYF | TGTGCCAGCAGCGTAGACACGGCCCAAGAGACCCAGTACTTC | TRBV7-2 | - | - | TRBJ2-5
CAISGGPEEKLFF | TGTGCCATCAGTGGCGGGCCTGAGGAAAAACTGTTTTTT | TRBV10-3 | - | - | TRBJ1-4
CASRNTHTSYEQYF | TGTGCCAGTAGAAACACTCACACCTCCTACGAGCAGTACTTC | TRBV19 | - | once | TRBJ2-7
CASSTPQGAGFHNEQFF | TGTGCCAGCAGCACCCCGCAAGGAGCAGGGTTTCACAATGAGCAGTTCTTC | TRBV7-9 | - | - | TRBJ2-1
CASSLDRYTGEQFF | TGTGCCAGCAGCTTAGACAGGTATACGGGTGAGCAGTTCTTC | TRBV7-2 | - | - | TRBJ2-1
CASSVLGGTGELFF | TGTGCCAGCAGTGTCTTGGGAGGGACCGGGGAGCTGTTTTTT | TRBV2 | TRBD2 | - | TRBJ2-2
CSVDGAGWTEAFF | TGCAGCGTTGATGGCGCGGGGTGGACTGAAGCTTTCTTT | TRBV29-1 | - | - | TRBJ1-1
CASTTSGRVAGELFF | TGTGCCAGCACGACTAGCGGGAGGGTGGCCGGGGAGCTGTTTTTT | TRBV6-5 | TRBD2 | once | TRBJ2-2
CASSLLQGGGTEAFF | TGTGCCAGCTCACTGCTTCAGGGAGGCGGCACTGAAGCTTTCTTT | TRBV18 | - | - | TRBJ1-1
CATSRYLADTQYF | TGTGCCACCAGCAGATACTTAGCAGATACGCAGTATTTT | TRBV15 | - | - | TRBJ2-3
CASQTGHTQETQYF | TGTGCCAGCCAAACTGGGCATACCCAAGAGACCCAGTACTTC | TRBV18 | - | - | TRBJ2-5
CASSNGRYTEQYF | TGTGCCAGCAGTAACGGGAGATACACCGAGCAGTACTTC | TRBV11-3 | - | - | TRBJ2-7
CASSPGGGDLGYEQYF | TGCGCCAGCAGCCCCGGCGGGGGGGATCTCGGGTACGAGCAGTACTTC | TRBV5-1 | TRBD2 | - | TRBJ2-7
CATSRDQAPQHF | TGTGCCACCAGCAGAGATCAGGCACCCCAGCATTTT | TRBV15 | - | - | TRBJ1-5
CASSLVRGSGAKNIQYF | TGTGCCAGCAGCTTAGTAAGGGGGAGCGGGGCCAAAAACATTCAGTACTTC | TRBV11-2 | - | - | TRBJ2-4
CASSFRRESYEQYF | TGTGCCAGCAGCTTTCGGCGGGAGTCCTACGAGCAGTACTTC | TRBV13 | TRBD2 | - | TRBJ2-7
CASSLGVFGGTGELFF | TGCGCCAGCAGCTTGGGTGTATTCGGGGGCACCGGGGAGCTGTTTTTT | TRBV5-1 | - | - | TRBJ2-2
CAWSVRAVSSYEQYF | TGTGCCTGGAGTGTACGGGCGGTTAGCTCCTACGAGCAGTACTTC | TRBV30 | - | - | TRBJ2-7
CASSYEQYYGYTF | TGTGCCAGCAGTTACGAACAGTACTATGGCTACACCTTC | TRBV6-5 | - | few | TRBJ1-2
CASSLRGDEQFF | TGTGCCAGCTCACTCCGAGGCGATGAGCAGTTCTTC | TRBV18 | - | - | TRBJ2-1
CASSLGGINYGYTF | TGTGCCAGCAGCTTGGGCGGAATCAACTATGGCTACACCTTC | TRBV5-8 | - | - | TRBJ1-2
CATRLAGVGETQYF | TGTGCCACCAGACTAGCGGGAGTGGGAGAGACCCAGTACTTC | TRBV6-5 | TRBD2 | - | TRBJ2-5
CASSPLTALQETQYF | TGTGCCAGCTCACCACTAACAGCACTCCAAGAGACCCAGTACTTC | TRBV18 | - | - | TRBJ2-5
CASSLERNEQFF | TGCGCCAGCAGCCTTGAAAGGAATGAGCAGTTCTTC | TRBV5-1 | - | - | TRBJ2-1
CASSLHPGQGVKPTF | TGTGCCAGCAGCTTACATCCGGGACAGGGAGTAAAGCCCACCTTC | TRBV7-3 | TRBD1 | - | TRBJ1-2
CASSSLAGGPYEQYF | TGTGCCAGCAGCTCATTAGCGGGAGGGCCCTACGAGCAGTACTTC | TRBV5-6 | TRBD2 | - | TRBJ2-7
CASSFGTGRLAGYEQYF | TGTGCCAGCAGTTTCGGTACAGGGAGACTTGCGGGCTACGAGCAGTACTTC | TRBV28 | - | once | TRBJ2-7
CASSVEAYEQYF | TGTGCCAGCAGTGTGGAGGCTTACGAGCAGTACTTC | TRBV2 | - | - | TRBJ2-7
CASSSLGAYEQYF | TGTGCCAGCAGCTCCCTCGGGGCCTACGAGCAGTACTTC | TRBV7-2 | - | - | TRBJ2-7
CASSLGQGNHEQFF | TGTGCCAGCAGTTTAGGCCAGGGGAATCATGAGCAGTTCTTC | TRBV28 | - | - | TRBJ2-1
CASSSSGRGGDEQYF | TGCGCCAGCAGCTCTAGCGGGAGGGGCGGCGACGAGCAGTACTTC | TRBV5-1 | TRBD2 | once | TRBJ2-7
CASSLDTGNTKTQYF | TGCGCCAGCAGCTTGGACACAGGGAACACGAAGACCCAGTACTTC | TRBV5-1 | - | - | TRBJ2-5
CAISEGETNYGYTF | TGTGCCATCAGTGAGGGGGAGACTAACTATGGCTACACCTTC | TRBV10-3 | - | - | TRBJ1-2
CAWSVLAGEWDTGELFF | TGTGCCTGGAGTGTACTGGCGGGAGAATGGGACACCGGGGAGCTGTTTTTT | TRBV30 | TRBD2 | - | TRBJ2-2
CASSESGHTSEGEKLFF | TGCGCCAGCAGTGAGTCTGGACACACCTCTGAAGGTGAAAAACTGTTTTTT | TRBV10-2 | - | - | TRBJ1-4
CASSWLGRGDEQFF | TGTGCCAGCAGCTGGCTCGGGAGGGGCGATGAGCAGTTCTTC | TRBV5-6 | TRBD2 | - | TRBJ2-1
CASSQTLGLGGGKLFF | TGTGCCAGCAGCCAAACCCTAGGGTTAGGGGGCGGAAAACTGTTTTTT | TRBV14 | TRBD1 | - | TRBJ1-4
CSVASGLSPGNTIYF | TGCAGCGTTGCCTCCGGGCTCTCACCTGGAAACACCATATATTTT | TRBV29-1 | - | - | TRBJ1-3
CASSESGTGEHEAFF | TGCGCCAGCAGTGAGTCCGGGACAGGGGAACATGAAGCTTTCTTT | TRBV10-1 | TRBD1 | once | TRBJ1-1
CASSGQGAEEKLFF | TGTGCCAGCAGTGGACAGGGGGCTGAGGAAAAACTGTTTTTT | TRBV2 | TRBD1 | - | TRBJ1-4
CALNERNQPGGGYTF | TGTGCCTTGAACGAAAGGAACCAGCCCGGAGGTGGCTACACCTTC | TRBV28 | - | - | TRBJ1-2